These 20 T cell receptor beta chains were sequenced from one sample in a study of T cell repertoires in cytomegalovirus infection. Antigen specificity for these receptors is unknown. Via MiXCR, TCRdb re-called the reads, giving one row per CDR3 protein. The sample has roughly 120,000 distinct CDR3 sequences; about 30% are singletons. The source was CD8+ T cells from cultured PBMCs, collected from culture after CMV antigen stimulation. These receptors were taken from a human donor in good health (CMV status not recorded). Some clones in this sample may be carry-over from other donors' samples.

The rearrangement links TRBV27 to TRBJ2-1; 8 positions agree with TRBD1. Germline CDR1 reads MNHEY; CDR2 reads SMNVEV (reference sequence). CDR3 size: 15 residues. V lost 6 bases, J lost 3 bases, and 7 bases stayed unmatched. CDR3 sequence reads: CASRPGQGLYNEQFF. CDR3 coding DNA: TGTGCCAGCAGACCCGGACAGGGACTCTACAATGAGCAGTTCTTC.

The CDR3 bases are TGTGCCAGCAGCTTAAGACAGGGGTACAATGAGCAGTTCTTC. Translation: CASSLRQGYNEQFF. This chain uses TRBV7-8 with TRBJ2-1, with 8 bases identical to TRBD1. V lost 2 bases to trimming and J lost 4 bases; unmatched junction nucleotides: 1. CDR1 and CDR2 from the germline V gene are SGHVS and FQNEAQ. The CDR3 spans 14 residues.

The chain joins TRBV7-6 to TRBJ2-7; D is uncertain. The V and J ends lost 1 base and 2 bases respectively, with 9 bases between them. Germline values: CDR1 SGHVS, CDR2 FNYEAQ. CDR3 length: 14 amino acids. CDR3 amino acids: CASSLETVPYEQYF. In DNA form, the CDR3 reads TGTGCCAGCAGCTTAGAGACGGTCCCCTACGAGCAGTACTTC.

This clonotype was detected only a few times. The rearrangement joins TRBV12-3 or TRBV12-4 to TRBJ2-5, with D unclear. The CDR3 sequence is 13 residues long. Between the trimmed V and J ends, which lost 6 bases and 2 bases, there was a span of 10 bases. The CDR3: CASSPRAQETQYF. As DNA, the CDR3 is TGTGCCAGCAGCCCAAGGGCGCAAGAGACCCAGTACTTC.

There are a few counts of this clonotype. CDR3 region: CASSVAGKLTDTQYF. CDR3 DNA sequence: TGTGCCAGCAGCGTAGCGGGCAAACTCACAGATACGCAGTATTTT. The chain is built from TRBV9 and TRBJ2-3; D ambiguous. CDR3 length: 15 amino acids. From germline, CDR1 is SGDLS and CDR2 YYNGEE. Deletions cut 0 bases from V and 2 bases from J, with 10 bases between.

This clonotype was detected ten times or more. This rearrangement joins TRBV12-3 or TRBV12-4 to TRBJ2-5; 7 nucleotides match TRBD1. V was clipped by 4 bases and J by 6 bases; unmatched bases: 14. The CDR3 length is 16 residues. CDR3 in DNA: TGTGCCAGCAGTTACGAGACAGGGAAATCCCGGCAGACCCAGTACTTC. Encoded protein: CASSYETGKSRQTQYF.

This clonotype was picked up a small number of times. The chain combines TRBV4-1 with TRBJ1-1; no clear D. The CDR3 is 15 amino acids. Germline values: CDR1 MGHRA, CDR2 YSYEKL. Deletions cut 1 base from V and 3 bases from J, with 12 bases between. The CDR3 nucleotides read TGCGCCAGCAGCCAAGCAGAGGGAGGATACACTGAAGCTTTCTTT. This gives the protein CASSQAEGGYTEAFF.

The chain is built from TRBV3-1 and TRBJ2-1; D possibly uses TRBD1 or TRBD2 (6 bases each). Trimming left V 3 bases short and J 7 bases short, with 16 bases between. The CDR3 has 15 residues. Per germline, CDR1 LGHDT and CDR2 YNNKEL (reference sequence). This chain's CDR3 is CASSHGRGLMNEQFF. For the CDR3, the DNA is TGTGCCAGCAGCCACGGCCGGGGGCTTATGAATGAGCAGTTCTTC.

CDR3 in DNA: TGTGCCAGCAGTCCCGGGGGGGCGGGTCAAGAGACCCAGTACTTC. It translates to CASSPGGAGQETQYF. The chain carries TRBV12-3 or TRBV12-4 and TRBJ2-5, with 8 nucleotides matching TRBD2. After removal of 5 bases from V and 2 bases from J, the junction contained 7 bases not matched to a gene. This CDR3 has 15 amino acids.

The table lists this clonotype with a count of one. This CDR3 reads CASSSGQLNQPQHF. As DNA, the CDR3 is TGTGCCAGCAGCTCGGGACAGCTCAATCAGCCCCAGCATTTT. This rearrangement joins TRBV11-2 to TRBJ1-5, with 7 bases aligning to TRBD1. With V trimmed by 4 bases and J by 3 bases, 3 bases remained unmatched. The germline gives CDR1 SGHAT, CDR2 FQNNGV. The CDR3 covers 14 residues.

The table lists this clonotype with many counts. The chain recombines TRBV13 with TRBJ2-3; 7 bases are shared with TRBD1. CDR3 length: 15 amino acids. CDR1 and CDR2 from the germline V gene are PRHDT and FYEKMQ (reference sequence). V gave up 6 bases and J gave up 2 bases; unmatched junction bases: 8. The CDR3: CASSPGQANTDTQYF. CDR3 bases: TGTGCCAGCAGTCCCGGACAGGCCAACACAGATACGCAGTATTTT.

The genes are TRBV5-1 and TRBJ2-7; D might be TRBD1 (5 bases). Trimming pared 0 bases from V and 0 bases from J, leaving 10 bases between. CDR3 size: 15 residues. The germline V gene encodes CDR1 SGHRS and CDR2 YFSETQ. The CDR3 sequence is CASSLATGDSYEQYF. The CDR3, as DNA: TGCGCCAGCAGCTTGGCCACAGGTGACTCCTACGAGCAGTACTTC.

CDR3 sequence (DNA): TGTGCCAGCAGTGGGACGGGACTGAGCGACAATGAGCAGTTCTTC. Its protein is CASSGTGLSDNEQFF. The J gene is TRBJ2-1, the V gene TRBV25-1; perhaps TRBD2 as D (6 bases). Per the germline V gene, CDR1 is MGHDK and CDR2 is SYGVNS. The CDR3 length is 15 residues. Trimming removed 4 bases at V and 5 bases at J, with 15 bases between.

This chain joins TRBV9 and TRBJ2-7; D gene ambiguous. The CDR3 runs 12 residues. V shed 4 bases and J shed 6 bases, with 11 bases lying between them. Germline CDR1 reads SGDLS; CDR2 reads YYNGEE. The CDR3 protein is CASSLSGGEQYF. In nucleotides, the CDR3 is TGTGCCAGCAGCCTCTCGGGCGGCGAGCAGTACTTC.

This clonotype appeared many times. V is TRBV12-3 or TRBV12-4 and J is TRBJ2-5, with 12 bases that match TRBD2. The CDR3 runs 15 residues. V lost 6 bases to trimming and J lost 2 bases; unmatched junction nucleotides: 4. In DNA, the CDR3 is TGTGCCAGCAGGGACGGACTAGCGGGGCAAGAGACCCAGTACTTC. This sequence encodes CASRDGLAGQETQYF.

V usage is TRBV19 and J usage is TRBJ1-1; D not certain. Germline values: CDR1 LNHDA, CDR2 SQIVND (reference sequence). Trimming shortened V by 5 bases and J by 8 bases, and 15 bases separated the two germline ends. The CDR3 contains 13 residues. In DNA, the CDR3 is TGTGCCAGTAGTGTCGGACCTACTTTCGAAGCTTTCTTT. Its protein product is CASSVGPTFEAFF.

This clonotype was recorded at least ten times. The V call is TRBV7-9, the J call TRBJ2-3; possibly TRBD1 or TRBD2 for D (5 bases each). The CDR3 consists of 18 residues. CDR1 and CDR2 (germline): SEHNR, FQNEAQ (reference sequence). Deletions cut 4 bases from V and 2 bases from J, with 22 bases between. The CDR3 nucleotides are TGTGCCAGCAGCTCGCCGGGACCACCCAGCACTGACACAGATACGCAGTATTTT. Protein product: CASSSPGPPSTDTDTQYF.

V is TRBV9 and J is TRBJ1-3; tentatively, D is TRBD1 (6 bases). V was cut by 4 bases and J by 8 bases, with 16 bases left in between. Germline assignment: CDR1 SGDLS and CDR2 YYNGEE. The CDR3 totals 14 residues. The CDR3: CASSPGTPRDTIYF. The CDR3 DNA reads TGTGCCAGCAGCCCCGGGACACCGCGGGACACCATATATTTT. The full variable domain, its missing parts supplied by reference TRBV9 and TRBJ1-3, is DSGVTQTPKHLITATGQRVTLRCSPRSGDLSVYWYQQSLDQGLQFLIQYYNGEERAKGNILERFSAQQFPDLHSELNLSSLELGDSALYFCASSPGTPRDTIYFGEGSWLTVV.

This CDR3 is CASRASGHNEQFF. The CDR3, as DNA: TGTGCCAGCAGAGCTAGCGGACACAATGAGCAGTTCTTC. The chain carries TRBV2 and TRBJ2-1; 7 bases are a match to TRBD2. The CDR3 covers 13 residues. The germline CDR1 and CDR2 sequences are SNHLY and FYNNEI. J lost 5 bases, V lost 6 bases, and 4 bases had no gene match.

The rearrangement joins TRBV7-9 to TRBJ1-1; D unresolved. Deletions cut 2 bases from V and 6 bases from J, with 7 bases between. The length of the CDR3 is 12 residues. CDR1 and CDR2 from the germline V gene are SEHNR and FQNEAQ (reference sequence). CDR3 bases: TGTGCCAGCAGCTTAAGGAGTCCTGAAGCTTTCTTT. It specifies CASSLRSPEAFF.